A selection of T cell receptor beta chains follows, all from one sample in a study of blood T cell repertoires in COVID-19. TCRdb's table, derived via immunoSEQ multiplex PCR, lists solely in-frame clones and lacks some. Of some 200,000 clones in the sample, 80% to 90% are singletons; the top ten hold around 18%. Sequencing used peripheral blood. Receptors were obtained from a woman of 80 years or more with active or convalescent COVID-19. CDR3s include the opening cysteine and the closing phenylalanine or tryptophan. A D gene is named only where the DNA matches it firmly. Not every row has a clone size; where given, it reads once, few, many or a size class.

cdr3_length	v_call	d_call	j_call	clone_size	cdr3_aa	cdr3_nt
16	TRBV4-1	-	TRBJ2-3	once	CASSQDTDLRTDTQYF	TGCGCCAGCAGCCAAGATACAGATCTTCGCACAGATACGCAGTATTTT
16	TRBV6-5	TRBD1	TRBJ2-7	-	CASSYSYAGTAYEQYF	TGTGCCAGCAGTTACTCCTACGCCGGGACAGCCTACGAGCAGTACTTC
16	TRBV7-3	TRBD1	TRBJ2-3	-	CASSLSEGQGEDTQYF	TGTGCCAGCAGCTTAAGCGAGGGACAGGGGGAAGATACGCAGTATTTT
16	TRBV5-6	-	TRBJ2-2	-	CASSLGPGTNTGELFF	TGTGCCAGCAGCTTGGGGCCAGGGACGAACACCGGGGAGCTGTTTTTT
17	TRBV6-1	-	TRBJ1-6	few	CASSVAGVSSYNSPLHF	TGTGCCAGCAGTGTTGCAGGGGTAAGCTCCTATAATTCACCCCTCCACTTT
14	TRBV5-1	-	TRBJ2-1	-	CASSLQGPYNEQFF	TGCGCCAGCAGCTTGCAGGGGCCCTACAATGAGCAGTTCTTC
15	TRBV7-3	TRBD2	TRBJ2-1	-	CASSSSSGTYNEQFF	TGTGCCAGCAGCTCTAGTAGCGGGACCTACAATGAGCAGTTCTTC
18	TRBV18	-	TRBJ2-7	-	CASSPSFSLAGDLRGQYF	TGTGCCAGCTCACCCTCCTTTTCCCTCGCGGGTGACCTACGAGGGCAGTACTTC
16	TRBV6-1	-	TRBJ2-3	-	CASSVGGSWGTDTQYF	TGTGCCAGCAGTGTAGGTGGGAGCTGGGGCACAGATACGCAGTATTTT
16	TRBV5-4	TRBD2	TRBJ2-3	-	CASSPGAGGILNTQYF	TGTGCCAGCAGTCCGGGGGCGGGAGGGATTTTGAATACGCAGTATTTT
13	TRBV19	TRBD1	TRBJ1-5	once	CASSTEGARAQHF	TGTGCCAGTAGTACTGAGGGGGCAAGGGCCCAGCATTTT
15	TRBV19	TRBD1	TRBJ1-1	few	CASSVQGARNTEAFF	TGTGCCAGTAGTGTACAGGGGGCTAGGAACACTGAAGCTTTCTTT
15	TRBV9	TRBD1	TRBJ1-2	-	CASSVGAGGNFGYTF	TGTGCCAGCAGCGTAGGAGCAGGGGGTAACTTTGGCTACACCTTC
18	TRBV19	TRBD2	TRBJ2-3	-	CASSIEKLAGFAGDTQYF	TGTGCCAGTAGTATAGAGAAACTAGCGGGTTTCGCGGGAGATACGCAGTATTTT
18	TRBV14	TRBD2	TRBJ2-7	-	CASSQGGLAGYPSYEQYF	TGTGCCAGCAGCCAAGGGGGACTAGCGGGGTACCCCTCCTACGAGCAGTACTTC
16	TRBV18	-	TRBJ2-1	-	CASSPRGQRGGHEQFF	TGTGCCAGCTCACCTCGAGGGCAAAGGGGGGGGCATGAGCAGTTCTTC
16	TRBV24-1	-	TRBJ2-3	-	CATSDPHGGAGDTQYF	TGTGCCACCAGTGACCCTCATGGGGGGGCGGGAGATACGCAGTATTTT
15	TRBV5-4	-	TRBJ2-3	-	CASSLVAVGTDTQYF	TGTGCCAGCAGCTTGGTGGCCGTGGGCACAGATACGCAGTATTTT
15	TRBV7-9	-	TRBJ1-1	-	CASSPSRGGGTEAFF	TGTGCCAGCAGCCCCTCGAGGGGAGGAGGGACTGAAGCTTTCTTT
15	TRBV28	-	TRBJ2-2	-	CASSLARGNTGELFF	TGTGCCAGCAGTTTAGCCAGGGGGAACACCGGGGAGCTGTTTTTT
17	TRBV11-2	TRBD2	TRBJ2-1	few	CASSPGRLANSYNEQFF	TGTGCCAGCAGCCCAGGGAGACTAGCGAACTCCTACAATGAGCAGTTCTTC
16	TRBV15	TRBD2	TRBJ2-1	-	CATSRDSLAGENEQFF	TGTGCCACCAGCAGAGATTCACTAGCGGGAGAGAATGAGCAGTTCTTC
14	TRBV28	TRBD1	TRBJ2-1	-	CASDGQGTYNEQFF	TGTGCCAGCGATGGACAGGGTACCTACAATGAGCAGTTCTTC
17	TRBV5-4	TRBD1	TRBJ2-2	-	CASSYPDRGENTGELFF	TGTGCCAGCAGCTACCCGGACAGGGGTGAGAACACCGGGGAGCTGTTTTTT
13	TRBV19	-	TRBJ1-2	-	CASMPRGGSGYTF	TGTGCCAGTATGCCGCGGGGCGGGTCTGGCTACACCTTC
15	TRBV7-6	-	TRBJ2-6	-	CASSLRYSGANVLTF	TGTGCCAGCAGCTTGAGATACTCTGGGGCCAACGTCCTGACTTTC
14	TRBV6-6	-	TRBJ1-1	-	CASSYFEGDTEAFF	TGTGCCAGCAGTTACTTCGAGGGGGACACTGAAGCTTTCTTT
18	TRBV9	-	TRBJ2-3	once	CASSVGRGVMSGTDTQYF	TGTGCCAGCAGCGTAGGCCGCGGGGTAATGTCTGGCACAGATACGCAGTATTTT
17	TRBV11-3	TRBD2	TRBJ2-5	-	CASSSGTSGGVRETQYF	TGTGCCAGCAGCTCGGGGACTAGCGGGGGGGTCCGAGAGACCCAGTACTTC
14	TRBV11-2	-	TRBJ2-5	-	CASSIAGSAETQYF	TGTGCCAGCAGCATCGCCGGGAGCGCAGAGACCCAGTACTTC
14	TRBV7-8	TRBD2	TRBJ2-1	-	CASRPSGGAYEQFF	TGTGCCAGCAGACCTAGCGGGGGGGCATATGAGCAGTTCTTC
14	TRBV3-1/TRBV3-2	-	TRBJ1-4	-	CASRLRGFNEKLFF	TGTGCCAGCAGACTCCGGGGATTTAATGAAAAACTGTTTTTT
12	TRBV15	-	TRBJ2-5	once	CATSNNLETQYF	TGTGCCACCAGCAATAATCTGGAGACCCAGTACTTC
17	TRBV6-9	-	TRBJ2-1	once	CASSPPPAAGFYNEQFF	TGTGCCAGCAGCCCCCCTCCGGCCGCGGGCTTTTACAATGAGCAGTTCTTC
15	TRBV4-3	-	TRBJ2-2	-	CASSLGLPNTGELFF	TGCGCCAGCAGCCTAGGACTACCGAACACCGGGGAGCTGTTTTTT
14	TRBV24-1	-	TRBJ2-3	-	CATSDLTVADTQYF	TGTGCCACCAGTGACCTGACAGTTGCAGATACGCAGTATTTT
17	TRBV4-3	TRBD1	TRBJ1-5	-	CASSQDTGTAEYQPQHF	TGCGCCAGCAGCCAAGACACCGGGACAGCGGAATATCAGCCCCAGCATTTT
15	TRBV18	-	TRBJ2-2	few	CASSPETVYTGELFF	TGTGCCAGCTCACCAGAGACAGTCTATACCGGGGAGCTGTTTTTT
12	TRBV29-1	TRBD1	TRBJ1-4	-	CSVLGQGEKLFF	TGCAGCGTTCTCGGACAGGGTGAAAAACTGTTTTTT
12	TRBV7-2	-	TRBJ1-2	-	CASGATSRGYTF	TGTGCCAGCGGGGCTACTTCGAGGGGCTACACCTTC